This passage covers 9 T cell receptor beta chains from one sample sequenced in a study of T-cell reconstitution after alpha-beta-depleted transplantation in children. The TCRbeta library was prepared with unique molecular identifiers. Each CDR3 protein is one row after TCRdb ran MiXCR on the PCR reads. The repertoire holds nearly 250,000 distinct CDR3 sequences, approximately 8% seen once, with under 8% in the top ten. Here the sequenced sample was PBMCs, mostly from graft donor cells, taken 180 days after TCRalphabeta/CD19-depleted stem cell transplant. The origin of the receptors is a male patient aged 10-17 years who had a stem cell transplant for acute lymphoblastic leukemia, so the T cells may come from the graft donor.

This clonotype came up many times. The gene calls are TRBV7-2 and TRBJ2-7; D might be TRBD2 (5 bases). The germline V gene encodes CDR1 SGHTA and CDR2 FQGNSA. The CDR3 loop spans 17 amino acids. The V and J ends lost 3 bases and 2 bases respectively, with 20 bases between them. The CDR3 sequence is CASSFQGGRRIAYEQYF. The CDR3 DNA reads TGTGCCAGCAGCTTCCAAGGAGGTCGACGGATTGCCTACGAGCAGTACTTC.

At least ten counts were recorded for this clonotype. This rearrangement joins TRBV29-1 to TRBJ2-4; D is tentatively TRBD1 or TRBD2 (7 bases each). The germline gives CDR1 SQVTM, CDR2 ANQGSEA. Deletions cut 3 bases from V and 2 bases from J, with 20 bases between. This CDR3 contains 17 residues. CDR3: CSVEDRQGGWSKNIQYF. Here the CDR3 DNA reads TGCAGCGTTGAGGATAGACAGGGAGGGTGGTCCAAAAACATTCAGTACTTC.

This clonotype occurred many times. J is TRBJ2-5 and V is TRBV20-1, with 7 bases that match TRBD1. The CDR3 runs to 16 residues. J gave up 2 bases and V 0 bases, and 9 bases lay outside the gene matches. Per germline, CDR1 DFQATT and CDR2 SNEGSKA (reference sequence). The CDR3 DNA sequence: TGCAGTGCTAGAGATCTAAAGGGACAGCTACAAGAGACCCAGTACTTC. Encoded protein: CSARDLKGQLQETQYF.

In regard to this clonotype: A much larger clone sits a single nucleotide away, making a read error possible. The chain carries TRBV12-3 or TRBV12-4 and TRBJ2-7; 13 bases line up with TRBD2. This CDR3 region has 16 residues. The CDR3: CASSGGLAGPSYQQYF. CDR3 in DNA: TGTGCCAGCAGTGGGGGACTAGCGGGACCTTCCTACCAGCAGTACTTC.

Ten or more counts support this clonotype. The rearrangement joins TRBV10-3 to TRBJ2-1; 8 bases align to TRBD2. J was trimmed by 7 bases and V by 4 bases; bases with no gene match: 6. Germline values: CDR1 ENHRY, CDR2 SYGVKD. The CDR3 spans 14 residues. The CDR3 here is CAISGGLVLNEQFF. The CDR3 coding sequence is TGTGCCATCAGTGGGGGACTAGTCCTAAATGAGCAGTTCTTC.

This clonotype has at least ten counts. The rearrangement uses TRBV29-1 and TRBJ2-7; possibly TRBD2 for D (6 bases). The V end lost 0 bases, the J end lost 4 bases, and 10 bases lay between the germline ends. The CDR3 has 13 amino acids. Per the germline V gene, CDR1 is SQVTM and CDR2 is ANQGSEA. The CDR3, as DNA: TGCAGCGTTGAAGATCTTGGGGGGTACGAGCAGTACTTC. It yields the protein CSVEDLGGYEQYF.

The table lists this clonotype with many counts. This chain links TRBV6-2 or TRBV6-3 with TRBJ1-5; D is unresolved. The CDR3 sequence is 16 residues long. With 5 bases removed from V and 1 base from J, the gap between germline ends came to 15 bases. In germline, CDR1 is MNHEY, CDR2 SVGEGT. CDR3 sequence reads: CASSSPQPLSNQPQHF. The CDR3 DNA reads as TGTGCCAGCAGTAGTCCCCAACCCCTGAGCAATCAGCCCCAGCATTTT.

This clonotype has at least ten counts. This chain connects TRBV4-3 to TRBJ1-2; TRBD1 is a possible D gene (5 bases). Germline V CDR1 and CDR2: LGHNA, YSLEER. V was shortened by 3 bases and J by 3 bases, with 14 bases between the two germline ends. The CDR3 has 15 residues. The DNA for the CDR3 is TGCGCCAGCAGCCAGTCTCCCGGGGCCCACTATGGCTACACCTTC. It translates to CASSQSPGAHYGYTF.

This clonotype was observed many times. The chain is built from TRBV25-1 and TRBJ2-5; 8 bases agree with TRBD1. V was clipped by 7 bases and J by 0 bases; unmatched bases: 4. Per germline, CDR1 MGHDK and CDR2 SYGVNS. CDR3 size: 14 residues. Here the CDR3 DNA reads TGTGCCAGCACAGGGGACAGGTACCAAGAGACCCAGTACTTC. Its translation: CASTGDRYQETQYF.